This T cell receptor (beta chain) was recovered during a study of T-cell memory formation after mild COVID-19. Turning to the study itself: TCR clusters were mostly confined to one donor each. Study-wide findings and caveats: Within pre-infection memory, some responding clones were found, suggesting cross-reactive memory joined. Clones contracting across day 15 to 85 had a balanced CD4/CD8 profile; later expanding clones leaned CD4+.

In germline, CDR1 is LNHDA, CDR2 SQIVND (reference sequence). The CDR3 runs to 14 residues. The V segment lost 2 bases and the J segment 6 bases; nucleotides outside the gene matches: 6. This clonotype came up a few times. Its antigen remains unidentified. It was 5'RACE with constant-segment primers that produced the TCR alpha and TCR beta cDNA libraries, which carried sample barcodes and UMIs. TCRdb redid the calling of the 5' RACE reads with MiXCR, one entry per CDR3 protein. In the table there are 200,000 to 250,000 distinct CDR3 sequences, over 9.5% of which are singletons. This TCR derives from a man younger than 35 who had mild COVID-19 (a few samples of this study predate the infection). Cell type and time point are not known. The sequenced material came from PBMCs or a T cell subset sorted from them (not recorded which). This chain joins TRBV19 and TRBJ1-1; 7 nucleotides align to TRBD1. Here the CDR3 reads CASSINRQGPEAFF. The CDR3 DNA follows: TGTGCCAGTAGTATAAATCGACAGGGCCCTGAAGCTTTCTTT.